This T cell receptor beta chain came from a study of blood T cells in healthy people across ages. Findings of the study overall: Comparison with aged donors showed that long-lived donors had more naive CD4+ cells and higher diversity. Higher naive T cell percentage went strongly together with higher TCR beta diversity.

V shed 6 bases and J shed 3 bases, with 6 bases lying between them. CDR1 is DFQATT and CDR2 is SNEGSKA in the germline V gene (reference sequence). CDR3 length: 12 residues. Isolation per sample recovered at least 6 million PBMCs. A second PCR, run for roughly 7 to 11 cycles, used a sample-barcoded 5' primer plus a J-beta primer mix. TCRdb fed the 5' RACE reads into MiXCR, producing one record per CDR3 protein. The table lists about 1,400,000 distinct CDR3 sequences, roughly 64% of them singletons. About this clonotype: Its cognate antigen is unknown.

The source of this sequence is a man aged 18 to 35 in good health. J is TRBJ2-6 and V is TRBV20-1, with D perhaps TRBD2 (6 bases). The specimen sequenced was blood. Written as DNA, the CDR3 is TGCAGTGCGGGGGGTGGGGCCAACGTCCTGACTTTC. Its protein is CSAGGGANVLTF.